Following are 30 T cell receptor beta chains from one sample sequenced in a study of shared clonotypes between healthy human individuals. CD45RO-negative, CCR7-positively selected cells formed the naive CD8 fraction, excluding terminally differentiated effector memory CD45RA+ cells. Clones were sequenced by immunoSEQ multiplex PCR, and TCRdb holds only the in-frame ones, with some missing. Here the sample spans around 2.1 million clones, 85% to 95% being singletons. Sequenced input: naive CD8+ T cells from PBMCs. These receptors were taken from a man aged 18 to 30 in good health. Some clones in this sample may be carry-over from other donors' samples.

This sequence joins TRBV7-3 and TRBJ2-7; TRBD2 aligns across 10 bases. V was clipped by 5 bases and J by 1 base; unmatched bases: 8. The CDR3 is made up of 16 amino acids. Germline V CDR1 and CDR2: SGHTA, FQGTGA. DNA of the CDR3: TGTGCCAGCAGCCAACTAGCGGGGCCGGGGTCCTACGAGCAGTACTTC. Its protein product is CASSQLAGPGSYEQYF.

The chain joins TRBV7-8 to TRBJ2-7; 8 bases match TRBD2. CDR3 length equals 15 residues. With 4 bases clipped from V and 5 bases from J, the junction kept 10 bases outside the gene matches. The germline gives CDR1 SGHVS, CDR2 FQNEAQ. CDR3 sequence reads: CASSSTLGREDEQYF. In DNA form, the CDR3 reads TGTGCCAGCAGCTCGACTTTAGGGCGGGAGGACGAGCAGTACTTC.

The chain couples TRBV14 to TRBJ2-7, with 7 bases lining up with TRBD1. The CDR3 runs to 16 residues. Germline loops: CDR1 SGHDN, CDR2 FVKESK. J was trimmed by 3 bases and V by 0 bases; bases with no gene match: 8. CDR3 bases: TGTGCCAGCAGCCAAGATCCGGACAGGATCGACTACGAGCAGTACTTC. Translating gives CASSQDPDRIDYEQYF.

The chain has TRBV7-7 and TRBJ2-2; 8 bases match TRBD1. The junction had 8 bases not matched to a gene; V was cut back by 5 bases and J by 3 bases. The CDR3 spans 16 residues. In germline, CDR1 is SSHAT, CDR2 FNYEAQ (reference sequence). CDR3 DNA: TGTGCCAGCAGCCCCAGGGACAGGACCGACACCGGGGAGCTGTTTTTT. This encodes CASSPRDRTDTGELFF.

The chain couples TRBV28 to TRBJ2-2; the match to TRBD2 covers 7 bases. The germline gives CDR1 MDHEN, CDR2 SYDVKM. The CDR3 consists of 14 residues. Unmatched junction bases numbered 3, after V lost 2 bases and J lost 6 bases. CDR3 sequence reads: CASSLGEGSGELFF. The CDR3 bases are TGTGCCAGCAGTTTAGGGGAGGGTTCCGGGGAGCTGTTTTTT.

This chain joins TRBV29-1 and TRBJ2-3; D might be TRBD1 (6 bases). This CDR3 region has 13 residues. Germline V lookup: CDR1 SQVTM, CDR2 ANQGSEA. V was shortened by 4 bases and J by 2 bases, with 10 bases between the two germline ends. CDR3 sequence: CSVGRQDTDTQYF. Written as DNA, the CDR3 is TGCAGCGTTGGTCGACAGGACACAGATACGCAGTATTTT.

The rearrangement links TRBV6-1 to TRBJ2-2; D call uncertain. Germline values: CDR1 MNHNS, CDR2 SASEGT. The CDR3 sequence is 16 residues long. V lost 3 bases and J lost 0, with 11 bases in between. The CDR3 here is CASSDHRESNTGELFF. In DNA form, the CDR3 reads TGTGCCAGCAGTGATCACAGAGAATCGAACACCGGGGAGCTGTTTTTT.

The chain employs TRBV7-8 and TRBJ2-7; 9 nucleotides line up with TRBD1. Germline CDR1 reads SGHVS; CDR2 reads FQNEAQ. The CDR3 extends over 15 amino acids. V was clipped by 6 bases and J by 0 bases; unmatched bases: 6. Here the CDR3 DNA reads TGTGCCAGCAGTCAAGACAGGGGGTCCTCCTACGAGCAGTACTTC. It yields the protein CASSQDRGSSYEQYF.

This clone was counted once. This CDR3 is also generated by other DNA sequences in the sample. The CDR3 coding sequence is TGTGCCAGCAGTTTATTCCGGGGCAATCAGCCCCAGCATTTT. Translated: CASSLFRGNQPQHF. The V gene is TRBV28, the J gene TRBJ1-5, with D hard to call. V was pared by 1 base and J by 2 bases, with 6 bases between. Per germline, CDR1 MDHEN and CDR2 SYDVKM. CDR3 length: 14 amino acids.

The chain recombines TRBV2 with TRBJ1-6, with D possibly TRBD1 on 6 matching bases. Germline V CDR1 and CDR2: SNHLY, FYNNEI. V shed 6 bases and J shed 2 bases, with 14 bases lying between them. The CDR3 covers 16 residues. The CDR3 loop is CASRLRGGPYNSPLHF. CDR3 in DNA: TGTGCCAGCAGACTCCGGGGGGGCCCCTATAATTCACCCCTCCACTTT.

This rearrangement joins TRBV5-1 to TRBJ2-3; D is ambiguous. The germline CDR1 and CDR2 sequences are SGHRS and YFSETQ. V lost 0 bases, J lost 3 bases, and 14 bases lay in between. CDR3 length: 16 amino acids. The CDR3 DNA reads TGCGCCAGCAGCTTGGAGTCGGGCCCTAGGACAGATACGCAGTATTTT. Its protein is CASSLESGPRTDTQYF.

V is TRBV28 and J is TRBJ2-1, with TRBD2 identical over 8 bases. With V trimmed by 3 bases and J by 8 bases, 21 bases remained unmatched. The germline V gene has CDR1 MDHEN and CDR2 SYDVKM. CDR3 length: 19 amino acids. In DNA, the CDR3 is TGTGCCAGCAGTTTTGTTATTCGGGCGGGAGGACCCGGAATCGATGAGCAGTTCTTC. It specifies CASSFVIRAGGPGIDEQFF.

The genes are TRBV28 and TRBJ1-5; D may be TRBD1 (5 bases). Trimming pared 5 bases from V and 4 bases from J, leaving 15 bases between. Germline assignment: CDR1 MDHEN and CDR2 SYDVKM. The CDR3 contains 15 residues. This CDR3 reads CASSQPWDRNQPQHF. Written as DNA, the CDR3 is TGTGCCAGCAGTCAACCTTGGGACCGTAATCAGCCCCAGCATTTT.

J is TRBJ2-3 and V is TRBV7-9; 7 nucleotides line up with TRBD1. CDR3 length: 14 amino acids. Germline trimming cut 7 bases from V and 5 bases from J; bases unmatched to any gene: 9. The V gene's germline CDR1 is SEHNR and CDR2 FQNEAQ (reference sequence). The CDR3 nucleotides are TGTGCCAGCACCATTAAACAGGGGCAAGATACGCAGTATTTT. Its translation: CASTIKQGQDTQYF.

The rearrangement uses TRBV27 and TRBJ2-7, with 10 bases fitting TRBD2. CDR3 length: 14 amino acids. With V trimmed by 1 base and J by 7 bases, 4 bases remained unmatched. Germline V gives CDR1 MNHEY, CDR2 SMNVEV (reference sequence). CDR3 residues: CASSLYSGGPEQYF. The CDR3, as DNA: TGTGCCAGCAGTTTATATAGCGGGGGGCCTGAGCAGTACTTC.

This clone came up a few times. The same CDR3 can be traced to other DNA sequences in this sample. The chain employs TRBV27 and TRBJ2-7; tentative D call: TRBD1 (6 bases). V lost 6 bases, J lost 4 bases, and 7 bases lay in between. The CDR3 loop spans 11 amino acids. Per germline, CDR1 MNHEY and CDR2 SMNVEV (reference sequence). The CDR3 DNA reads TGTGCCAGCAGACAGGGTTACGAGCAGTACTTC. The encoded protein is CASRQGYEQYF.

The rearrangement joins TRBV4-1 to TRBJ2-3; no definite D call. Germline V gives CDR1 MGHRA, CDR2 YSYEKL. The V gene lost 0 bases and the J gene lost 2 bases, with 9 bases spanning the gap. This CDR3 contains 15 residues. The CDR3, as DNA: TGCGCCAGCAGCCAAGATTATGGCTACACAGATACGCAGTATTTT. Its translation: CASSQDYGYTDTQYF.

The DNA for the CDR3 is TGTGCCAGCAGAGATACAGGGGGAGGAATTCGGAACGAGCAGTACTTC. This sequence encodes CASRDTGGGIRNEQYF. The chain recombines TRBV2 with TRBJ2-7; 8 nucleotides agree with TRBD1. Germline V gene data show CDR1 as SNHLY and CDR2 as FYNNEI. The CDR3 covers 16 residues. The J segment lost 5 bases and the V segment lost 6 bases, leaving 15 bases of the junction unmatched.

V usage is TRBV25-1 and J usage is TRBJ2-1; the D gene is possibly TRBD2 (6 bases). The CDR3 totals 12 residues. CDR1 MGHDK and CDR2 SYGVNS come from the germline V gene. The V end lost 6 bases, the J end lost 4 bases, and 7 bases lay between the germline ends. CDR3 in amino acids: CASSGTYNEQFF. CDR3 nucleotide sequence: TGTGCCAGCAGCGGGACTTACAATGAGCAGTTCTTC.

The chain is built from TRBV11-2 and TRBJ2-1; 8 bases line up with TRBD2. The germline V gene encodes CDR1 SGHAT and CDR2 FQNNGV. J was trimmed by 6 bases and V by 1 base; bases with no gene match: 5. This CDR3 has 15 residues. The CDR3 region has the DNA TGTGCCAGCAGCTTAGGAGCGGGAGCCCCCAATGAGCAGTTCTTC. Translation gives CASSLGAGAPNEQFF.

The chain employs TRBV10-3 and TRBJ1-2, with D possibly matching TRBD1 (6 bases). The CDR3 sequence is 15 residues long. Between the trimmed V and J ends, which lost 0 bases and 4 bases, there was a span of 12 bases. Germline CDR1 is ENHRY and CDR2 is SYGVKD. CDR3 DNA sequence: TGTGCCATCAGTGAGTCCCGACAGGACCTCTATGGCTACACCTTC. Translation gives CAISESRQDLYGYTF.

The V call is TRBV5-4, the J call TRBJ2-1; D ambiguous. Germline CDR1 and CDR2: SGHNT and YYREEE (reference sequence). Between the trimmed V and J ends, which lost 0 bases and 0 bases, there was a span of 13 bases. The CDR3 is 17 amino acids. CDR3 region: CASSLAARLSSYNEQFF. CDR3 coding DNA: TGTGCCAGCAGCTTGGCAGCGCGCCTGAGCTCCTACAATGAGCAGTTCTTC.

The chain has TRBV4-3 and TRBJ2-2, with no clear D. Germline CDR1 LGHNA, CDR2 YSLEER. Trimming cost V 4 bases and J 6 bases, with 6 bases left between them. This CDR3 is built from 12 residues. Here the CDR3 reads CASSPLSGELFF. DNA of the CDR3: TGCGCCAGCAGCCCCCTATCCGGGGAGCTGTTTTTT.

CDR3: CASSDSREGENGYTF. The CDR3 nucleotides read TGTGCCAGCAGTGACTCGAGGGAAGGGGAAAATGGCTACACCTTC. The chain joins TRBV6-4 to TRBJ1-2; D is perhaps TRBD1 (5 bases). There are 15 residues in the CDR3. CDR1 and CDR2 from the germline V gene are MRHNA and SNTAGT. The V end was cut by 0 bases, the J end by 6 bases, with 14 bases between.

This chain links TRBV7-7 with TRBJ2-2; D gene ambiguous. Trimming removed 4 bases from V and 3 bases from J, with 21 bases in between. The CDR3 covers 18 residues. The germline V gene encodes CDR1 SSHAT and CDR2 FNYEAQ (reference sequence). In DNA, the CDR3 is TGTGCCAGCAGCTCTCTAGAGGCTACCGAGGTCGACACCGGGGAGCTGTTTTTT. This encodes CASSSLEATEVDTGELFF.

The chain combines TRBV6-5 with TRBJ1-5; D is ambiguous. Germline V lookup: CDR1 MNHEY, CDR2 SVGAGI. This CDR3 comprises 14 residues. Trimming stripped 0 bases from V and 5 bases from J, with 8 bases between. Here the CDR3 reads CASSYSRRDQPQHF. In DNA form, the CDR3 reads TGTGCCAGCAGTTACTCGAGGAGGGATCAGCCCCAGCATTTT.

This chain links TRBV9 with TRBJ2-2, with a possible D match to TRBD1 (6 bases). This CDR3 contains 16 residues. Deletions cut 4 bases from V and 2 bases from J, with 15 bases between. Per germline, CDR1 SGDLS and CDR2 YYNGEE. CDR3 DNA sequence: TGTGCCAGCAGCCCCCCCAAGGGGGAAAACACCGGGGAGCTGTTTTTT. This translates into CASSPPKGENTGELFF.

There are a few counts of this clone. The V and J genes are TRBV7-8 and TRBJ1-1; 10 bases map to TRBD1. CDR1 is SGHVS and CDR2 is FQNEAQ in the germline V gene. The CDR3 spans 13 residues. Germline trimming cut 6 bases from V and 6 bases from J; bases unmatched to any gene: 4. The chain's CDR3 is CASSLDRGSEAFF. The DNA of the CDR3 is TGTGCCAGCAGTTTGGACAGGGGGTCTGAAGCTTTCTTT.

The chain combines TRBV2 with TRBJ2-7; no reliable D call. Germline V gives CDR1 SNHLY, CDR2 FYNNEI. This CDR3 is built from 15 residues. The V gene lost 7 bases and the J gene lost 5 bases, with 21 bases spanning the gap. This CDR3 reads CASIPEARGLDEQYF. CDR3 DNA sequence: TGTGCCAGCATCCCAGAGGCCAGAGGTCTGGACGAGCAGTACTTC.

The V call is TRBV11-2, the J call TRBJ1-1; the D is unclear. The CDR3 has 19 residues. V was trimmed by 5 bases and J by 0 bases, leaving 25 bases between them. Germline V CDR1 and CDR2: SGHAT, FQNNGV. CDR3 sequence reads: CASSLPLALTSKMNTEAFF. The CDR3 nucleotides read TGTGCCAGCAGCCTACCCCTGGCTCTGACAAGTAAGATGAACACTGAAGCTTTCTTT.